This T cell receptor beta chain was sequenced during a study of early T cells in non-severe SARS-CoV-2 infection. General observations from the study: Matching with VDJdb favored anti-spike CD8 responses (missing private and CD4 specificities).

Germline CDR1 SQVTM, CDR2 ANQGSEA. The CDR3 spans 14 residues. Trimming cost V 7 bases and J 4 bases; bases outside gene matches: 8. Unique molecular identifier tags were affixed to discrete cDNA molecules. Each CDR3 protein gets one entry after TCRdb re-called the 5' RACE reads with MiXCR. The data contain some 71,000 distinct CDR3 sequences, more than 8% of them singletons. This clonotype was seen many times. Its specificity is not known. The chain employs TRBV29-1 and TRBJ2-1; 9 bases line up with TRBD2. This TCR derives from an adult who was a healthcare worker with PCR-confirmed SARS-CoV-2 infection or an uninfected control (not recorded which). This specimen was whole blood, taken at baseline. The CDR3 reads CSGGAGLAYNEQFF. CDR3 sequence (DNA): TGCAGCGGCGGAGCGGGACTAGCTTACAATGAGCAGTTCTTC.